This TCR beta chain was recorded in a study of neurological immune-mediated disorders. General study points: TCR-beta repertoires seemed private in all groups, with no expanded CDR3 amino acid sequences shared.

Regarding time point: longitudinal time-point 3. Unsorted libraries came from 2 million PBMCs stored at -80 °C. Every sequencing run produced over 180 million TCR-beta sequences that came from 15-18 subjects. TCRdb redid the calling of the 5' RACE reads with MiXCR, one entry per CDR3 protein. Of fewer than 50,000 distinct CDR3 sequences listed, less than 15% are singletons. This clonotype showed up many times. Its target is unknown. The CDR3 runs 16 residues. Germline V gene sequence: CDR1 SEHNR, CDR2 FQNEAQ (reference sequence). V gave up 3 bases and J gave up 2 bases, with 15 bases separating them. The V call is TRBV7-9, the J call TRBJ2-3; D is possibly TRBD1 (6 bases). The clonotype originates from a man younger than 40 in good health. The specimen sequenced was PBMCs. CDR3 region: CASSFLSTGTTDTQYF. CDR3 DNA: TGTGCCAGCAGCTTCCTTTCAACAGGGACCACAGATACGCAGTATTTT.